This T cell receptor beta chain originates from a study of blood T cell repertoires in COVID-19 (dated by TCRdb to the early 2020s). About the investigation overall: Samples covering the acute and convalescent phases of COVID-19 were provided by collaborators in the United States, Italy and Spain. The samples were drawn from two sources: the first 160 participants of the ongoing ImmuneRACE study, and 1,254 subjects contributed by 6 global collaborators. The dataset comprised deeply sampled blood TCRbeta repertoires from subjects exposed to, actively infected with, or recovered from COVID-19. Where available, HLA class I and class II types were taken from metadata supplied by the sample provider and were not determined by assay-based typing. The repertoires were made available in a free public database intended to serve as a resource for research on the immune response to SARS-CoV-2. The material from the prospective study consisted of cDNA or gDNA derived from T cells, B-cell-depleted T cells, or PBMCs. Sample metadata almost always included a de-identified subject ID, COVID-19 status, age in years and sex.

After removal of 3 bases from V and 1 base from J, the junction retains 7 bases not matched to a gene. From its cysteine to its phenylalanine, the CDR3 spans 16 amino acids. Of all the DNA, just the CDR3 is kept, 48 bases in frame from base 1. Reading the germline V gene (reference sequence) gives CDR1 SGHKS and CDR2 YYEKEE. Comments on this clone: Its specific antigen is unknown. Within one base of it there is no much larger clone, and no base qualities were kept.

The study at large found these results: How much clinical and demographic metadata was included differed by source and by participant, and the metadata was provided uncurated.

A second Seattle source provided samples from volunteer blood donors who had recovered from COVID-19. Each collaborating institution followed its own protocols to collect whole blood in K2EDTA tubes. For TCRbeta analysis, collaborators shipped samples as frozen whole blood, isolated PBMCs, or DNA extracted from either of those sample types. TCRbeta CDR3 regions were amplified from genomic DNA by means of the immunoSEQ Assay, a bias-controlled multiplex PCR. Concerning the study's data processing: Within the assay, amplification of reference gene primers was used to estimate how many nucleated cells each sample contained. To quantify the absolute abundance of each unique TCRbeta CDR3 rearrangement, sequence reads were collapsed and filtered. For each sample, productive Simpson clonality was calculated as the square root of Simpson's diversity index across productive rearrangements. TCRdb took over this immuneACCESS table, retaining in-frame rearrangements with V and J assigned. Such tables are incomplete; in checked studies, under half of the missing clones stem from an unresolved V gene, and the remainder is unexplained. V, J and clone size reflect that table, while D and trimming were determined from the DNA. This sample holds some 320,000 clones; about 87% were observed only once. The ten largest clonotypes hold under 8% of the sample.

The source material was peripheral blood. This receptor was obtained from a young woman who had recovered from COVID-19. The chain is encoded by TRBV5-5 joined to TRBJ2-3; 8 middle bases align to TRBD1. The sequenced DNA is TGTGCCAGCAGCTGGCAAGGACAGGGAGGCACAGATACGCAGTATTTT. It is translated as CASSWQGQGGTDTQYF.